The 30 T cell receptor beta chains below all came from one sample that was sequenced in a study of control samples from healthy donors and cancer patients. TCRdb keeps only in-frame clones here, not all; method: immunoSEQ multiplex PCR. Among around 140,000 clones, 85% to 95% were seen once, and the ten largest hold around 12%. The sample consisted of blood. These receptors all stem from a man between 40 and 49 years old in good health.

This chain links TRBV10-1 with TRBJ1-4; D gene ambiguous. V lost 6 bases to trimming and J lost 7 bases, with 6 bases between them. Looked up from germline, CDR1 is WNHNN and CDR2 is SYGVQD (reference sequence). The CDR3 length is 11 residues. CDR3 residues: CASSGVEKLFF. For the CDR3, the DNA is TGCGCCAGCAGCGGGGTTGAAAAACTGTTTTTT.

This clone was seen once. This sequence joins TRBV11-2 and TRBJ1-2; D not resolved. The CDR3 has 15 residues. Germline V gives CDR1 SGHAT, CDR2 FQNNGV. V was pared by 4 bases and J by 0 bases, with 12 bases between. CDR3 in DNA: TGTGCCAGCAGCTCGAATCAGGACCCTAACTATGGCTACACCTTC. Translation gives CASSSNQDPNYGYTF.

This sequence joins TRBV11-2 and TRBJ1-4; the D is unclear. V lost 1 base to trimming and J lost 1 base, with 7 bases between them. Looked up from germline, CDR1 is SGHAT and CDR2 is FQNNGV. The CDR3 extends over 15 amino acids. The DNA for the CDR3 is TGTGCCAGCAGCTTAGGGCTGGAAACTAATGAAAAACTGTTTTTT. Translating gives CASSLGLETNEKLFF.

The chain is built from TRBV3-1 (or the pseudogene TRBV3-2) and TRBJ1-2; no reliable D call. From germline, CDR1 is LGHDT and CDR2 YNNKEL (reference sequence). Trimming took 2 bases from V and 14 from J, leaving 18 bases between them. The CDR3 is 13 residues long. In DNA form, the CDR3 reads TGTGCCAGCAGCCAATTTGGCTCGCACAGCCCGACCTTC. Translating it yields CASSQFGSHSPTF.

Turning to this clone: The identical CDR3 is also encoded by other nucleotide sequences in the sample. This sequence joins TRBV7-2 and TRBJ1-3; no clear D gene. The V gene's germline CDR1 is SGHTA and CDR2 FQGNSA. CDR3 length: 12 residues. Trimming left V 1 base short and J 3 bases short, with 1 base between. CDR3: CASSLGGNTIYF. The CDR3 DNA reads TGTGCCAGCAGCTTAGGTGGAAACACCATATATTTT.

The CDR3 DNA reads as TGCGCCAGCAGCTTGGGGTCAGGCTCGGAGCCCCAGCATTTT. Its protein is CASSLGSGSEPQHF. The chain employs TRBV5-1 and TRBJ1-5; D uncertain. Deletions cut 0 bases from V and 8 bases from J, with 12 bases between. The CDR3 length is 14 residues. Germline lookup yields CDR1 SGHRS and CDR2 YFSETQ.

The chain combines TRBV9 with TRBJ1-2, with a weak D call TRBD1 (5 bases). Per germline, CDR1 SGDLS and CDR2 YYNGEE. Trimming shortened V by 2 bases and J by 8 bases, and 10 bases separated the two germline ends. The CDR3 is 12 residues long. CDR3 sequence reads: CASSVYQGGYTF. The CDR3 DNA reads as TGTGCCAGCAGCGTGTATCAGGGAGGCTACACCTTC.

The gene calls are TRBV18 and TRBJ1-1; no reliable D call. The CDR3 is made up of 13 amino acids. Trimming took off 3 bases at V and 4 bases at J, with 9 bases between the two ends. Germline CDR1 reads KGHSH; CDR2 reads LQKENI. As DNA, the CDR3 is TGTGCCAGCTCACCGGCAGCAACCACTGAAGCTTTCTTT. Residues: CASSPAATTEAFF.

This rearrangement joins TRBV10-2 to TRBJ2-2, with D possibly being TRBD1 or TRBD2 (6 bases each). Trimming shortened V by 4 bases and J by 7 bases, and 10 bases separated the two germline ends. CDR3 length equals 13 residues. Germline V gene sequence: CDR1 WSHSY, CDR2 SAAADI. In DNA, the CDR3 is TGCGCCAGCAGTGCTGAGGGGGGCGGGGAGCTGTTTTTT. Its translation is CASSAEGGGELFF.

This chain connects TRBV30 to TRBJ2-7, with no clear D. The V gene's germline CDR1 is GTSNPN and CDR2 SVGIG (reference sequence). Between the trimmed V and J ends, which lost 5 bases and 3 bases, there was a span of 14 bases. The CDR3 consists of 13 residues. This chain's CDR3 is CAWERRRNYEQYF. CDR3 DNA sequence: TGTGCCTGGGAGAGACGACGAAACTACGAGCAGTACTTC. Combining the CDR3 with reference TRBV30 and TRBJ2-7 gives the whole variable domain SQTIHQWPATLVQPVGSPLSLECTVEGTSNPNLYWYRQAAGRGLQLLFYSVGIGQISSEVPQNLSASRPQDRQFILSSKKLLLSDSGFYLCAWERRRNYEQYFGPGTRLTVT.

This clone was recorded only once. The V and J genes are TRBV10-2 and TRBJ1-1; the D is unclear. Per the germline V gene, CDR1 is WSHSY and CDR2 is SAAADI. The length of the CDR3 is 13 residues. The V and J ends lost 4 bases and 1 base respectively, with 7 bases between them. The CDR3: CASSVQQNTEAFF. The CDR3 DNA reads TGCGCCAGCAGTGTACAGCAGAACACTGAAGCTTTCTTT.

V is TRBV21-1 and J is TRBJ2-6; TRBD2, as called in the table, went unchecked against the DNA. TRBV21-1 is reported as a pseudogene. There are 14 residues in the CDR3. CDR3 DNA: TGTGCCAGCTTTCCACTCTCTGGGGCCAACGTCCTGACTTTC. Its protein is CASFPLSGANVLTF.

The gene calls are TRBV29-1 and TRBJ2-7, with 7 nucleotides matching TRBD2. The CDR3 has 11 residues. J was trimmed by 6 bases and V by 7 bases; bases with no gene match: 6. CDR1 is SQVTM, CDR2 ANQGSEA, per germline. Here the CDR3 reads CSAGEGGEQYF. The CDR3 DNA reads TGCAGCGCCGGGGAGGGAGGCGAGCAGTACTTC.

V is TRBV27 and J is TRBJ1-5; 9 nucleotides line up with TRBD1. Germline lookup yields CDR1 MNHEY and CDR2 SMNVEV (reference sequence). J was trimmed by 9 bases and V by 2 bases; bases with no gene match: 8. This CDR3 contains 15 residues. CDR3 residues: CASSLAGQGKRPQHF. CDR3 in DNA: TGTGCCAGCAGTTTAGCGGGACAGGGTAAGCGGCCCCAGCATTTT.

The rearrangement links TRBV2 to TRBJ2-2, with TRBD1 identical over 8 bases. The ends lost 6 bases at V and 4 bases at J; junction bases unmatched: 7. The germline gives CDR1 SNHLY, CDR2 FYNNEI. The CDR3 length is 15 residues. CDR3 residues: CASRDRGVGTGELFF. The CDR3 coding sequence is TGTGCCAGCAGAGACAGGGGAGTTGGCACCGGGGAGCTGTTTTTT.

The CDR3 bases are TGTGCCAGCAGTATTACTGGGATCTCTGAAGCTTTCTTT. Protein product: CASSITGISEAFF. J is TRBJ1-1 and V is TRBV27; unclear D gene. Germline V gene sequence: CDR1 MNHEY, CDR2 SMNVEV (reference sequence). CDR3 length: 13 residues. Trimming took 5 bases from V and 6 from J, leaving 13 bases between them.

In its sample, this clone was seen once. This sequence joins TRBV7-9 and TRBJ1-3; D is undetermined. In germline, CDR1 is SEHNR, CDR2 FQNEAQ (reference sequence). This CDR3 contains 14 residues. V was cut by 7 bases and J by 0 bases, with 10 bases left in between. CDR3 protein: CASIKGRSGNTIYF. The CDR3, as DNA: TGTGCCAGCATCAAGGGCCGCTCTGGAAACACCATATATTTT.

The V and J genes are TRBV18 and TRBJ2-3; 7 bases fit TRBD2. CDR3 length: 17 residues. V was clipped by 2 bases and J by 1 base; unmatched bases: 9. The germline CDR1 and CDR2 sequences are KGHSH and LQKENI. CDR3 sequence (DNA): TGTGCCAGCTCACCAATGGAGTCTAGCGGACGCACAGATACGCAGTATTTT. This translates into CASSPMESSGRTDTQYF.

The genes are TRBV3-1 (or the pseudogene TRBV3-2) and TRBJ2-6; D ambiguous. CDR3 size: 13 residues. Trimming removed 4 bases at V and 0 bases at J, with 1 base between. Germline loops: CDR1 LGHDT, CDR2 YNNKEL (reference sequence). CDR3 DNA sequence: TGTGCCAGCAGCCGCTCTGGGGCCAACGTCCTGACTTTC. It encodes CASSRSGANVLTF.

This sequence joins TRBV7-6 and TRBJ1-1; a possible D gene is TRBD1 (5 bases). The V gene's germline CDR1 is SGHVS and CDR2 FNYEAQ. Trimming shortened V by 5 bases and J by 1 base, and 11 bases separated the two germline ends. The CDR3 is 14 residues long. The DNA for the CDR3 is TGTGCCAGCAGCCGCCGGGGGGGGAACACTGAAGCTTTCTTT. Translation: CASSRRGGNTEAFF.

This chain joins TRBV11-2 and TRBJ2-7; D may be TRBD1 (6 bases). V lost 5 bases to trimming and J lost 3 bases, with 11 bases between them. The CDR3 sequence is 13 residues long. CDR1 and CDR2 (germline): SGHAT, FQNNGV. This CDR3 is CASSPRQDYEQYF. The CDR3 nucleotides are TGTGCCAGCAGCCCCCGACAGGACTACGAGCAGTACTTC.

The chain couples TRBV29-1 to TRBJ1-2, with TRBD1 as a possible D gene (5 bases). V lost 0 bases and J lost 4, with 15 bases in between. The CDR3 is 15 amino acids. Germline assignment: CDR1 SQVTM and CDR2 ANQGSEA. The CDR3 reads CSVEEGRDGPYGYTF. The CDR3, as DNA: TGCAGCGTTGAAGAGGGGCGGGATGGGCCCTATGGCTACACCTTC.

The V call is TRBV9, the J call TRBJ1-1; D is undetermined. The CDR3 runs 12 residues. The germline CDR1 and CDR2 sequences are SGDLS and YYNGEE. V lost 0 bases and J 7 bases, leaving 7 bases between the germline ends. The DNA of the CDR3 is TGTGCCAGCAGCGTAGTTGACGGTGAAGCTTTCTTT. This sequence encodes CASSVVDGEAFF.

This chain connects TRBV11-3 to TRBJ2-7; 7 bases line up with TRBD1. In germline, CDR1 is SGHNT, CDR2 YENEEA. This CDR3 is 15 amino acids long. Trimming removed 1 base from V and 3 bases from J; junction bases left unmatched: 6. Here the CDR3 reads CASSLVGQLNYEQYF. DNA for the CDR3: TGTGCCAGCAGCTTAGTGGGACAGTTAAACTACGAGCAGTACTTC. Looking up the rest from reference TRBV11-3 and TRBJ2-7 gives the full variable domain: EAGVVQSPRYKIIEKKQPVAFWCNPISGHNTLYWYLQNLGQGPELLIRYENEEAVDDSQLPKDRFSAERLKGVDSTLKIQPAELGDSAVYLCASSLVGQLNYEQYFGPGTRLTVT.

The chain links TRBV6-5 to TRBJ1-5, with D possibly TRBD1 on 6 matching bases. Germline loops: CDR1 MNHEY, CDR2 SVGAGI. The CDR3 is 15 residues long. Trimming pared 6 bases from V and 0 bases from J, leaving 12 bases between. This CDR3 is CASRKTGLSNQPQHF. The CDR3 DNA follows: TGTGCCAGCAGAAAGACAGGACTTAGCAATCAGCCCCAGCATTTT.

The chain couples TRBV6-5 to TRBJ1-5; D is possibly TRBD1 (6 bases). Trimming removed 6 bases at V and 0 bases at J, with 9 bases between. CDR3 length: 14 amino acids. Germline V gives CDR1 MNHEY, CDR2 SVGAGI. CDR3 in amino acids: CASRQGYSNQPQHF. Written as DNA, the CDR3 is TGTGCCAGCAGGCAGGGGTATAGCAATCAGCCCCAGCATTTT.

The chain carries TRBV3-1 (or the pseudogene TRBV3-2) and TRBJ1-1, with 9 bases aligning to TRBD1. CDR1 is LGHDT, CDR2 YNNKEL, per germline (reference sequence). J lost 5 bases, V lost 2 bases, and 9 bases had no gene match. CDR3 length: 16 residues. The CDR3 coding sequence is TGTGCCAGCAGCCAACCCGGGACAGGGAGCGGAACTGAAGCTTTCTTT. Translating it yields CASSQPGTGSGTEAFF.

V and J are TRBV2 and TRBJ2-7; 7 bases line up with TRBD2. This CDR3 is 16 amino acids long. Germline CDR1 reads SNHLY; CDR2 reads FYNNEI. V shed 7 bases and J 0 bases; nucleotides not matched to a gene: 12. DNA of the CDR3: TGTGCCAGCAATAGGCCCCGTTCTAGCGGCTCCTACGAGCAGTACTTC. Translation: CASNRPRSSGSYEQYF.

The CDR3 loop is CSARGGLTLHF. DNA of the CDR3: TGCAGTGCTAGGGGGGGCTTGACCCTCCACTTT. This chain links TRBV20-1 with TRBJ1-6, with a weak D call TRBD1 (6 bases). Germline CDR1 is DFQATT and CDR2 is SNEGSKA (reference sequence). With 3 bases removed from V and 14 bases from J, the gap between germline ends came to 11 bases. This CDR3 is 11 amino acids long.

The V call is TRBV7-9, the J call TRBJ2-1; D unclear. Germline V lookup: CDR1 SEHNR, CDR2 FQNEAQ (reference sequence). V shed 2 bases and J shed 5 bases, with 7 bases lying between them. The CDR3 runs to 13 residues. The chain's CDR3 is CASSLIGNNEQFF. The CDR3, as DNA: TGTGCCAGCAGCTTAATTGGCAACAATGAGCAGTTCTTC.